The rows below give T cell receptor beta chains drawn from one sample of a study of regulatory T cells in long-lasting Graves disease. TCRdb independently ran MiXCR on the multiplex PCR reads; one entry per CDR3 protein. The data hold roughly 450,000 distinct CDR3 sequences, with approximately 23% observed a single time. The material sequenced was peripheral blood mononuclear cells (PBMCs), taken when the disease was refractory, from a patient treated with antithyroid drugs. All receptors come from a female donor with Graves disease. Both conserved end residues are part of each CDR3. A D gene is named only where the DNA matches it firmly. Clone size, where shown, is once, few, many, or a class for clones that have expanded.

. | TRBJ1-5 | TRBV28 | 16 | many | TGTGCCAGCAGAGGAGGCATAGGGGACAACAATCAGCCCCAGCATTTT | CASRGGIGDNNQPQHF
. | TRBJ1-3 | TRBV28 | 15 | many | TGTGCCAGCAGAACAAGGGGAGGGTCTGGAAACACCATATATTTT | CASRTRGGSGNTIYF
TRBD1 | TRBJ1-5 | TRBV16 | 16 | . | TGTGCCAGCAGCCCCACGACAGGGATGGGCAATCAGCCCCAGCATTTT | CASSPTTGMGNQPQHF
TRBD2 | TRBJ2-2 | TRBV12-3/TRBV12-4 | 14 | many | TGTGCCAGCAGTTCTAGCGGGGACACCGGGGAGCTGTTTTTT | CASSSSGDTGELFF
. | TRBJ1-2 | TRBV27 | 15 | many | TGTGCCAGCAGCCGGACGACGGAAAGACTCTATGGCTACACCTTC | CASSRTTERLYGYTF
. | TRBJ2-3 | TRBV28 | 11 | . | TGTGCCAGCACCAGAGGATCCACGCAGTATTTT | CASTRGSTQYF
TRBD2 | TRBJ2-7 | TRBV18 | 15 | few | TGTGCCAGCTCACCCTTGACTAGCGGGAGCTACGAGCAGTACTTC | CASSPLTSGSYEQYF
. | TRBJ2-7 | TRBV6-5 | 14 | many | TGTGCCAGCAGTTCGGGACCGAGCTCCTACGAGCAGTACTTC | CASSSGPSSYEQYF
TRBD1 | TRBJ1-1 | TRBV12-3/TRBV12-4 | 13 | many | TGTGCCAGCAATACAGGGGGTGGGAGGCGAGCTTTCTTT | CASNTGGGRRAFF
TRBD2 | TRBJ2-5 | TRBV28 | 14 | many | TGTGCCAGCACCCGAACTCGGGGGGACGAGACCCAGTACTTC | CASTRTRGDETQYF
TRBD1 | TRBJ1-5 | TRBV30 | 14 | . | TGTGCCTGGAGTGTTGGACAGGCGGTGGAGCCCCAGCATTTT | CAWSVGQAVEPQHF
TRBD1 | TRBJ1-2 | TRBV29-1 | 13 | many | TGCAGCGTTAACAGGGGAGGTTTCTATGGCTACACCTTC | CSVNRGGFYGYTF
. | TRBJ1-5 | TRBV28 | 15 | many | TGTGCCAGCAGTTCCCGGACAGATAGCAATCAGCCCCAGCATTTT | CASSSRTDSNQPQHF
TRBD1 | TRBJ1-3 | TRBV9 | 12 | . | TGTGCCAGCAGCACCAACAGGGGCACCATATATTTT | CASSTNRGTIYF
. | TRBJ1-1 | TRBV10-2 | 15 | few | TGCGCCAGCAGGGGTTACGATGCTCCGAACACTGAAGCTTTCTTT | CASRGYDAPNTEAFF
. | TRBJ2-1 | TRBV6-1 | 15 | . | TGTGCCAGCAGTCCAAACCGGGGCCGCAACAATGAGCAGTTCTTC | CASSPNRGRNNEQFF